The entry below gives a single T cell receptor beta chain sequence along with its context. This clone was observed once. The target of this receptor is not known. No per-base quality is available; no much larger clone lies one base away. Each collaborating institution followed its own protocols to collect whole blood in K2EDTA tubes. For TCRbeta analysis, collaborator samples were shipped as frozen whole blood, as isolated PBMCs, or as DNA extracted from either sample type. TCRbeta CDR3 regions were amplified from genomic DNA by means of the immunoSEQ Assay, a bias-controlled multiplex PCR. As for the original processing: Within the assay, amplification of reference gene primers was used to estimate how many nucleated cells each sample contained. Sequence reads were collapsed and filtered to measure the absolute abundance of every unique TCRbeta CDR3 rearrangement. For each sample, productive Simpson clonality was calculated by taking the square root of Simpson's diversity index across productive rearrangements. TCRdb's version of the immuneACCESS table is confined to in-frame rearrangements and falls short of the full clone set. An unresolved V gene accounts for under half of the shortfall where checked; the remainder is of unknown origin. V and J calls plus clone size are reproduced from that table; the DNA served to infer D and trimming. The sample records 150,000 to 200,000 clones, about 70% of which are singletons. The ten largest clones take up 8.5% to 10% of the sample.

The CDR3 numbers 14 residues from cysteine through phenylalanine. Just CDR3 DNA is preserved here, 42 bases in frame from base 1. The germline V gene (reference sequence) yields SEHNR for CDR1 and FQNEAQ for CDR2. Trimming takes 0 bases from V and 5 bases from J, and the germline ends sit 10 bases apart. The record originates from a study of blood T cell repertoires in COVID-19 (dated by TCRdb to 2020 to 2022). Regarding the research as a whole: Collaborator samples came from the United States, Italy and Spain and covered acute and convalescent phases of COVID-19. The material from the prospective study consisted of cDNA or gDNA derived from T cells, B-cell-depleted T cells, or PBMCs. The dataset comprised deeply sampled blood TCRbeta repertoires from subjects exposed to, actively infected with, or recovered from COVID-19. The repertoires were made available in a free public database intended to serve as a resource for research on the immune response to SARS-CoV-2. The samples were drawn from the first 160 participants of the ongoing ImmuneRACE study and from 1,200 or so subjects provided by 6 global collaborators. The sample metadata nearly always contained a de-identified subject ID, COVID-19 status, age in years and sex. Where available, HLA class I and class II types were obtained from metadata supplied by the sample provider rather than from assay-based typing.

Study-level results and caveats: The quantity of clinical and demographic metadata differed by source and by participant and was supplied without curation.

Material for sequencing was peripheral blood. The sequence was collected from a woman in her forties or fifties with active or convalescent COVID-19. This chain joins TRBV7-9 to TRBJ2-5; the D gene is perhaps TRBD1, on 6 matching bases. The DNA sequence is TGTGCCAGCAGCTTAGCGGGGGCTGGGGAGACCCAGTACTTC. The encoded protein is CASSLAGAGETQYF.